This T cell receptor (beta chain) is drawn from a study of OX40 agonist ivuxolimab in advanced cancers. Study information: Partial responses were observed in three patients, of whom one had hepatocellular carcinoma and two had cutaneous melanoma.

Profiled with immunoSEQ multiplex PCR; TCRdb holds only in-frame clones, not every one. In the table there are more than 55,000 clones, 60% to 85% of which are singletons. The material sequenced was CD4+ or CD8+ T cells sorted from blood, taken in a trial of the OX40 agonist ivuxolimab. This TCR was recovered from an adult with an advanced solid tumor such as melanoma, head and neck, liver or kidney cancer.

This chain's CDR3 is CAGVSNTEAFF. Here the CDR3 DNA reads TGTGCCGGGGTCTCGAACACTGAAGCTTTCTTT. The rearrangement joins TRBV2 to TRBJ1-1; D is unclear. The CDR3 runs 11 residues. Trimming removed 11 bases at V and 1 base at J, with 8 bases between. Germline V lookup: CDR1 SNHLY, CDR2 FYNNEI.